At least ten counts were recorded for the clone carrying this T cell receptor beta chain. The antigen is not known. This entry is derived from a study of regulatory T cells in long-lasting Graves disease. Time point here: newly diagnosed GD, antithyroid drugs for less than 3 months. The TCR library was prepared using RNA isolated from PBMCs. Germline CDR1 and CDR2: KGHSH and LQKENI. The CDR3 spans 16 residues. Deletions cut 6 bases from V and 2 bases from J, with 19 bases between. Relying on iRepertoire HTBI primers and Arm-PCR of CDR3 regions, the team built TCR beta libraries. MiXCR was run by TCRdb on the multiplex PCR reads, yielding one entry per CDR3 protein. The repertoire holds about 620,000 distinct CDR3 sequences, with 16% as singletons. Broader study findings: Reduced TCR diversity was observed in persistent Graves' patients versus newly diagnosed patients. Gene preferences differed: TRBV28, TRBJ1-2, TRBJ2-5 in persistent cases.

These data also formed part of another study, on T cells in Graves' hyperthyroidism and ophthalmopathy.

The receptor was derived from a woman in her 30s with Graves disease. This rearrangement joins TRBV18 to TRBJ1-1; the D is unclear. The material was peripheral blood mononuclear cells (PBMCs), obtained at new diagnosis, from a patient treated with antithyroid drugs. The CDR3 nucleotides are TGTGCCAGCTCGCCTATTCGAGACCGCGCTAACACTGAAGCTTTCTTT. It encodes CASSPIRDRANTEAFF. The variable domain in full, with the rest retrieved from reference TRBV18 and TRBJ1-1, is NAGVMQNPRHLVRRRGQEARLRCSPMKGHSHVYWYRQLPEEGLKFMVYLQKENIIDESGMPKERFSAEFPKEGPSILRIQQVVRGDSAAYFCASSPIRDRANTEAFFGQGTRLTVV.